A single sample gave rise to the 5 T cell receptor beta chains below, sequenced in a study of CD8+ T cells in alopecia areata. Following RNA extraction, reverse transcription yielded cDNA that acted as the sequencing template. Some clones are missing from TCRdb's copy, which holds only in-frame ones; the method was immunoSEQ multiplex PCR. The table has about 97,000 clones, approximately 42% seen once. Material for sequencing was CD4+ T cells sorted from blood. These receptors were obtained from a human donor with alopecia areata.

The CDR3 sequence: CAWSVQGYGYTF. As DNA, the CDR3 is TGTGCCTGGAGTGTACAGGGCTATGGCTACACCTTC. The rearrangement joins TRBV30 to TRBJ1-2, with D possibly being TRBD1 (6 bases). Germline loops: CDR1 GTSNPN, CDR2 SVGIG (reference sequence). CDR3 length equals 12 residues. V lost 0 bases and J lost 4, with 6 bases in between.

This clone was counted a few times. This chain connects TRBV19 to TRBJ2-5, with 9 bases aligning to TRBD1. CDR3 length: 15 amino acids. J lost 5 bases, V lost 3 bases, and 7 bases had no gene match. CDR1 is LNHDA, CDR2 SQIVND, per germline (reference sequence). CDR3 region: CASSMGQGAVETQYF. CDR3 DNA sequence: TGTGCCAGTAGTATGGGACAGGGAGCCGTGGAGACCCAGTACTTC.

Only one count was recorded for this clone. Here the CDR3 DNA reads TGTGCCAGCTCACGCGTTGGGGCCGGGACTAGCGGAACGACCGGGGAGCTGTTTTTT. Protein product: CASSRVGAGTSGTTGELFF. This chain joins TRBV18 and TRBJ2-2; 11 nucleotides agree with TRBD2. V was clipped by 4 bases and J by 5 bases; unmatched bases: 15. Germline-derived CDR1 and CDR2 are KGHSH and LQKENI. The CDR3 contains 19 residues.

The chain recombines TRBV28 with TRBJ2-7; tentatively, D is TRBD2 (5 bases). Trimming took off 3 bases at V and 4 bases at J, with 13 bases between the two ends. This CDR3 region has 14 residues. The germline V gene encodes CDR1 MDHEN and CDR2 SYDVKM. CDR3 in amino acids: CASSFGDYQYEQYF. CDR3 DNA: TGTGCCAGCAGTTTCGGGGATTACCAATACGAGCAGTACTTC.

The V call is TRBV7-9, the J call TRBJ1-2; 7 nucleotides align to TRBD1. V trimming: 0 bases; J trimming: 7 bases; junction bases outside the gene matches: 2. This CDR3 spans 13 amino acids. In germline, CDR1 is SEHNR, CDR2 FQNEAQ (reference sequence). The CDR3 sequence is CASSLARQGGYTF. DNA for the CDR3: TGTGCCAGCAGCTTAGCCCGACAGGGTGGCTACACCTTC.